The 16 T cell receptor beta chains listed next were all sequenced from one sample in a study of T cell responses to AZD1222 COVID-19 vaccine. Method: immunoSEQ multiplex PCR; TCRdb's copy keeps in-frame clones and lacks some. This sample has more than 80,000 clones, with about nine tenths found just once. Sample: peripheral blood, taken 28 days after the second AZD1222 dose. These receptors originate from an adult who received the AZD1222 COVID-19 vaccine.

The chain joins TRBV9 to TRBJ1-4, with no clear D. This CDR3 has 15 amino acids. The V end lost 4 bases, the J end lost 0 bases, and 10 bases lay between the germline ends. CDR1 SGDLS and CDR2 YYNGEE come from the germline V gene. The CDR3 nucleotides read TGTGCCAGCAGCCCCCGGACTGCAACTAATGAAAAACTGTTTTTT. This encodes CASSPRTATNEKLFF. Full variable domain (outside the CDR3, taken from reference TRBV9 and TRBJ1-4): DSGVTQTPKHLITATGQRVTLRCSPRSGDLSVYWYQQSLDQGLQFLIQYYNGEERAKGNILERFSAQQFPDLHSELNLSSLELGDSALYFCASSPRTATNEKLFFGSGTQLSVL.

The CDR3 spells CASSSLASGTDTQYF. DNA of the CDR3: TGTGCCAGCTCCTCACTGGCTAGCGGTACAGATACGCAGTATTTT. The V and J genes are TRBV18 and TRBJ2-3; the match to TRBD2 covers 7 bases. Per germline, CDR1 KGHSH and CDR2 LQKENI. The CDR3 has 15 amino acids. Trimming cost V 6 bases and J 3 bases; bases outside gene matches: 9.

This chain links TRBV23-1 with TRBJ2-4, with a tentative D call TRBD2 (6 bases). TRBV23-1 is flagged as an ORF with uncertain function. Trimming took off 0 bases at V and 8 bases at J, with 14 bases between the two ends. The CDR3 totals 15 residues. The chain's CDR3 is CASSQSRSGVDIQYF. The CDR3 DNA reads TGCGCCAGCAGTCAATCGCGTAGCGGAGTTGACATTCAGTACTTC.

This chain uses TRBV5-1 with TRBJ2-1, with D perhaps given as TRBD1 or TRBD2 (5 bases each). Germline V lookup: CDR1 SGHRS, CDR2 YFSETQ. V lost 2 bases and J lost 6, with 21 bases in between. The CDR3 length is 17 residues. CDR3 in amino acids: CASSFTTQAGTGNEQFF. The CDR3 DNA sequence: TGCGCCAGCAGCTTCACCACACAGGCGGGCACAGGCAATGAGCAGTTCTTC. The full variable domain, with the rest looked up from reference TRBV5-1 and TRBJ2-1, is KAGVTQTPRYLIKTRGQQVTLSCSPISGHRSVSWYQQTPGQGLQFLFEYFSETQRNKGNFPGRFSGRQFSNSRSEMNVSTLELGDSALYLCASSFTTQAGTGNEQFFGPGTRLTVL.

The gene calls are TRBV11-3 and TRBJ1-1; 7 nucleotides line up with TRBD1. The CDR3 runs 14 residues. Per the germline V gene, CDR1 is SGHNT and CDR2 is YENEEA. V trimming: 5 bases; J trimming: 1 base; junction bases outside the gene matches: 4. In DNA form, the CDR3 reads TGTGCCAGCAGCACAGGGGTGGAGAACACTGAAGCTTTCTTT. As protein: CASSTGVENTEAFF.

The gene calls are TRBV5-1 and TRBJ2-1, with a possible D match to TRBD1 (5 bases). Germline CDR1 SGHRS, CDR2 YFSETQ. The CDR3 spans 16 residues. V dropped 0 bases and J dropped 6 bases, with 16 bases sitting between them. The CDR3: CASSLVSGILFNEQFF. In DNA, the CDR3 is TGCGCCAGCAGCTTGGTGTCAGGGATTCTCTTCAATGAGCAGTTCTTC.

This CDR3 is CASSPRGGTGNTIYF. In DNA form, the CDR3 reads TGTGCCAGCAGCCCACGAGGGGGGACTGGAAACACCATATATTTT. The rearrangement joins TRBV7-2 to TRBJ1-3; D might be TRBD1 (6 bases). The CDR3 has 15 amino acids. The V gene's germline CDR1 is SGHTA and CDR2 FQGNSA. V lost 5 bases and J lost 2, with 13 bases in between.

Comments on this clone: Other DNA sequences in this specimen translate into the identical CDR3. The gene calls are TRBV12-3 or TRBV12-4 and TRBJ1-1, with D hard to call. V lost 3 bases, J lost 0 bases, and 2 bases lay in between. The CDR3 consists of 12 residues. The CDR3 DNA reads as TGTGCCAGCAGTTTCGTGAACACTGAAGCTTTCTTT. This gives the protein CASSFVNTEAFF.

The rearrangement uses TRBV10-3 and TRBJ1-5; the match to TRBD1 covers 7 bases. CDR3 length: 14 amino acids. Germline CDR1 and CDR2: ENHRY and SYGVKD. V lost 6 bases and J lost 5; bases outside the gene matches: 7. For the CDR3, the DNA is TGTGCCATCAGCTCAGACAGGGACCATCAGCCCCAGCATTTT. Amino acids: CAISSDRDHQPQHF.

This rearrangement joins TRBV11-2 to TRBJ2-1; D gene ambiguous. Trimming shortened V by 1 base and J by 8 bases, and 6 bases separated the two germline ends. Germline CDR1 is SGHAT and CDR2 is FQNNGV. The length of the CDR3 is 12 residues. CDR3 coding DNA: TGTGCCAGCAGCTTAGCAGTCTATGAGCAGTTCTTC. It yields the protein CASSLAVYEQFF.

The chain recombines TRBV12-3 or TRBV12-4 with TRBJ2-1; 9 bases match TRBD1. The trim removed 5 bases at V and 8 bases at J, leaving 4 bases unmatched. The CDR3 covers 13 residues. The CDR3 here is CASSLTGGDEQFF. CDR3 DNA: TGTGCCAGCAGTCTCACAGGGGGCGATGAGCAGTTCTTC.

The CDR3 sequence: CASSLGRGLYEQYF. The CDR3 bases are TGTGCCAGCAGTTTAGGTCGGGGGCTCTACGAGCAGTACTTC. The genes are TRBV27 and TRBJ2-7; D may be TRBD1 or TRBD2 (6 bases each). Trimming cost V 2 bases and J 3 bases, with 11 bases left between them. CDR3 length equals 14 residues. Germline V CDR1 and CDR2: MNHEY, SMNVEV (reference sequence).

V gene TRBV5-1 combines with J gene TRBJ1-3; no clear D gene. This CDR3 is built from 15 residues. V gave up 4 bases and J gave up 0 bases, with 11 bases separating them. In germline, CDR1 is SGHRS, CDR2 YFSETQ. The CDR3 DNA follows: TGCGCCAGCAGCCCCTTTGCAAACTCTGGAAACACCATATATTTT. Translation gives CASSPFANSGNTIYF.

CDR3 loop: CASSGGVVRTDTQYF. CDR3 in DNA: TGTGCCAGCAGCGGGGGAGTTGTGCGCACAGATACGCAGTATTTT. This sequence joins TRBV7-3 and TRBJ2-3; D may be TRBD1 or TRBD2 (5 bases each). The CDR3 has 15 residues. Germline CDR1 and CDR2: SGHTA and FQGTGA. V was shortened by 5 bases and J by 1 base, with 13 bases between the two germline ends. Variable domain in full (rest from reference TRBV7-3 and TRBJ2-3): GAGVSQTPSNKVTEKGKYVELRCDPISGHTALYWYRQSLGQGPEFLIYFQGTGAADDSGLPNDRFFAVRPEGSVSTLKIQRTERGDSAVYLCASSGGVVRTDTQYFGPGTRLTVL.

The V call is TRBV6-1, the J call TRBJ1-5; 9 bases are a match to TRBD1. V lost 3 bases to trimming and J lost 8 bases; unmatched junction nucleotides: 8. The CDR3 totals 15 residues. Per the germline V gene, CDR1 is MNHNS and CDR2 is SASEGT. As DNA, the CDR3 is TGTGCCAGCAGTGATTCAGGGACAGGGTATAAGCCCCAGCATTTT. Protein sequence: CASSDSGTGYKPQHF.

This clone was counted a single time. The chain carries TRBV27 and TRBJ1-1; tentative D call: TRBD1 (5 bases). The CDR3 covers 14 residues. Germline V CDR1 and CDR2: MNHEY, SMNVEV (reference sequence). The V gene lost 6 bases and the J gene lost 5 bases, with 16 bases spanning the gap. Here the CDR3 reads CASSRGLIDTEAFF. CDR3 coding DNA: TGTGCCAGCAGCCGGGGGTTGATAGATACTGAAGCTTTCTTT.